This entry features one T cell receptor beta chain sequence. Its target is not known. This sample stems from a study of T-cell memory formation after mild COVID-19. In the study overall: Clusters of TCRs were largely donor specific.

The study, taken as a whole, reports: Cross-reactive memory appears to have joined, as suggested by some responding clones showing up in pre-infection memory. Clones that got smaller from day 15 to 85 had even CD4/CD8, while clones growing later tipped toward CD4+.

TCRdb recomputed calls from the 5' RACE reads with MiXCR, one row per CDR3 protein. The sample contains 910 or so distinct CDR3 sequences, about 48% of which appear only once. After removal of 5 bases from V and 9 bases from J, the junction contained 8 bases not matched to a gene. Germline CDR1 and CDR2: SGHTA and FQGNSA. The CDR3 extends over 14 amino acids. The rearrangement links TRBV7-2 to TRBJ2-1; 9 bases map to TRBD2. The receptor was isolated from an adult who had mild COVID-19 (a few samples of this study predate the infection). Cell type and time point are not known. The sample taken for sequencing was PBMCs or a T cell subset sorted from them (not recorded which). DNA for the CDR3: TGTGCCAGCAGCAGCGGGTTAGCGGGGGTTGAGCAGTTCTTC. This codes for CASSSGLAGVEQFF.